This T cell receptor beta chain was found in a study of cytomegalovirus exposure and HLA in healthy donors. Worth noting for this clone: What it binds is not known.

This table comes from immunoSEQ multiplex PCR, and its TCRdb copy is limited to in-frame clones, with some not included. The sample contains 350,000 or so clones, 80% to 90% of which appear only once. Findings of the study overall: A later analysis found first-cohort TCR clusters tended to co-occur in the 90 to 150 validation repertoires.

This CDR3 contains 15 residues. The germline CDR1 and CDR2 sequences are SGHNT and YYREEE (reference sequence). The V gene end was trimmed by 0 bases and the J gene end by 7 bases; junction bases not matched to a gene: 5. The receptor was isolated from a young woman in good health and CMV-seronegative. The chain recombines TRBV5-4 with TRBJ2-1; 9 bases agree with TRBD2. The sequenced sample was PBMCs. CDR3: CASSLDSGSGNEQFF. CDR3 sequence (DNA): TGTGCCAGCAGCTTGGATAGCGGGAGCGGGAATGAGCAGTTCTTC.